This entry describes one T cell receptor beta chain. The entry originates in a study of blood T cell repertoires in COVID-19. Study-level background: The study drew acute and convalescent COVID-19 samples from the United States, Italy and Spain. T cells, B-cell-depleted T cells, or PBMCs provided the cDNA or gDNA that served as material.

Here immunoSEQ multiplex PCR was the method, and the copy in TCRdb shows in-frame clones only, minus some. The repertoire holds approximately 440,000 clones, approximately 90% seen once, with 10% to 15% in the top ten. The germline gives CDR1 SGHDT, CDR2 YYEEEE. The CDR3 has 19 amino acids. V dropped 4 bases and J dropped 2; count of bases not matched to a gene: 10. Seattle-derived patients entered the study during active infection and were followed longitudinally. This sequence originates from a woman aged 45-60 years with COVID-19, enrolled during active disease. The V gene is TRBV5-6, the J gene TRBJ2-3; 16 bases map to TRBD2. Sequencing was carried out using peripheral blood. CDR3 bases: TGTGCCAGCAGCCCGGGACTAGCGGGGGGGCTGGGTGTCACAGATACGCAGTATTTT. It encodes CASSPGLAGGLGVTDTQYF.